The 24 T cell receptor beta chains given below trace back to one sample, sequenced in a study of PD-L1 blockade in urothelial cancer (dated by TCRdb to 2017 to 2019). The time point label corresponds to: peripheral blood 6 weeks after treatment start. Library generation was performed with the immunoSEQ multiplex PCR assay. TCRdb holds this immuneACCESS table with in-frame rearrangements only. Some clones are missing; in checked studies, unresolved V genes explain under half, and the rest has no known cause. The sample table holds about 48,000 clones, of which roughly 80% were seen once. Approximately 8.8% of the sample is held by the ten biggest clonotypes. Sample: PBMCs, taken around atezolizumab (anti-PD-L1) treatment. These receptors were taken from a man aged 65 to 85 with urothelial cancer.

Only a few counts were recorded for this clone. For the CDR3, the DNA is TGTGCCAGTCCTAACAGGGAGAACACTGAAGCTTTCTTT. Translating it yields CASPNRENTEAFF. The rearrangement uses TRBV19 and TRBJ1-1; tentative D call: TRBD1 (6 bases). The CDR3 is 13 amino acids. V was shortened by 8 bases and J by 1 base, with 11 bases between the two germline ends. CDR1 LNHDA and CDR2 SQIVND come from the germline V gene (reference sequence).

The V gene is TRBV5-6, the J gene TRBJ1-5; 9 nucleotides align to TRBD1. V dropped 3 bases and J dropped 7; count of bases not matched to a gene: 11. This CDR3 contains 16 residues. Looked up from germline, CDR1 is SGHDT and CDR2 is YYEEEE. The CDR3, as DNA: TGTGCCAGCAGCTACGGACAGGGGATATTGGGGCAGCCCCAGCATTTT. Protein product: CASSYGQGILGQPQHF.

The rearrangement joins TRBV7-9 to TRBJ2-2, with unresolved D. V dropped 1 base and J dropped 3 bases, with 9 bases sitting between them. Germline lookup yields CDR1 SEHNR and CDR2 FQNEAQ (reference sequence). CDR3 length equals 15 residues. CDR3 bases: TGTGCCAGCAGCTTAGAATCCGGGTACACCGGGGAGCTGTTTTTT. This gives the protein CASSLESGYTGELFF.

This clone is medium-sized (0.01 to 0.1%). The chain joins TRBV7-9 to TRBJ2-7; 7 positions match TRBD1. This CDR3 region has 14 residues. Germline-derived CDR1 and CDR2 are SEHNR and FQNEAQ (reference sequence). The J segment lost 5 bases and the V segment lost 5 bases, leaving 9 bases of the junction unmatched. This CDR3 is CASSQINGQDEQYF. Written as DNA, the CDR3 is TGTGCCAGCAGCCAAATAAATGGACAGGACGAGCAGTACTTC.

The rearrangement links TRBV2 to TRBJ1-5; perhaps TRBD1 as D (6 bases). This CDR3 is built from 16 residues. Germline lookup yields CDR1 SNHLY and CDR2 FYNNEI. V was trimmed by 0 bases and J by 2 bases, leaving 11 bases between them. Here the CDR3 reads CASSEALTGGNQPQHF. In DNA, the CDR3 is TGTGCCAGCAGTGAAGCCCTGACAGGTGGCAATCAGCCCCAGCATTTT.

The CDR3 region is CASSQGASGDSYEQYF. For the CDR3, the DNA is TGCGCCAGCAGCCAAGGGGCGAGCGGGGACTCCTACGAGCAGTACTTC. The V and J genes are TRBV4-1 and TRBJ2-7; 7 bases are a match to TRBD2. This CDR3 comprises 16 residues. Germline V CDR1 and CDR2: MGHRA, YSYEKL. J lost 0 bases, V lost 1 base, and 6 bases had no gene match.

The rearrangement uses TRBV5-4 and TRBJ2-7, with 7 bases aligning to TRBD1. Germline V gene data show CDR1 as SGHNT and CDR2 as YYREEE (reference sequence). The CDR3 spans 14 residues. J lost 5 bases, V lost 0 bases, and 5 bases had no gene match. The CDR3 nucleotides read TGTGCCAGCAGCTTGGGGGACAGACCCGACGAGCAGTACTTC. This translates into CASSLGDRPDEQYF.

The chain links TRBV7-6 to TRBJ2-5; possible D gene TRBD2, 5 bases. V was cut by 2 bases and J by 2 bases, with 15 bases left in between. Germline V lookup: CDR1 SGHVS, CDR2 FNYEAQ. The CDR3 extends over 16 amino acids. Here the CDR3 DNA reads TGTGCCAGCAGCTTATGGGGTCTCAGCGGTCAAGAGACCCAGTACTTC. It encodes CASSLWGLSGQETQYF.

This chain joins TRBV28 and TRBJ2-1; D unresolved. The V end lost 8 bases, the J end lost 7 bases, and 15 bases lay between the germline ends. The CDR3 loop spans 13 amino acids. The V gene's germline CDR1 is MDHEN and CDR2 SYDVKM. CDR3 DNA: TGTGCCAGCGTCGGAGCCCGTTGGAATGAGCAGTTCTTC. Amino acids: CASVGARWNEQFF.

V usage is TRBV11-2 and J usage is TRBJ2-3; 9 bases line up with TRBD1. Trimming at V came to 4 bases and at J to 0 bases, leaving 5 bases not matched to a gene. Germline CDR1 reads SGHAT; CDR2 reads FQNNGV. The CDR3 loop spans 16 amino acids. CDR3 protein: CASSYTGQGSTDTQYF. CDR3 nucleotides: TGTGCCAGCAGCTATACCGGACAGGGGAGCACAGATACGCAGTATTTT. Together with reference TRBV11-2 and TRBJ2-3, the CDR3 gives the full variable domain: EAGVAQSPRYKIIEKRQSVAFWCNPISGHATLYWYQQILGQGPKLLIQFQNNGVVDDSQLPKDRFSAERLKGVDSTLKIQPAKLEDSAVYLCASSYTGQGSTDTQYFGPGTRLTVL.

The chain has TRBV25-1 and TRBJ1-1; possible D gene TRBD1, 6 bases. V lost 2 bases to trimming and J lost 3 bases, with 16 bases between them. Germline lookup yields CDR1 MGHDK and CDR2 SYGVNS. The CDR3 is made up of 16 amino acids. The CDR3 bases are TGTGCCAGCAGTGAAGGGGGCGGGGGAGGGGACACTGAAGCTTTCTTT. Its protein product is CASSEGGGGGDTEAFF.

This clone was seen just once. This sequence joins TRBV5-4 and TRBJ2-1, with D tentatively TRBD2 (5 bases). There are 14 residues in the CDR3. Germline lookup yields CDR1 SGHNT and CDR2 YYREEE (reference sequence). Between the trimmed V and J ends, which lost 2 bases and 1 base, there was a span of 7 bases. CDR3 nucleotides: TGTGCCAGCAGCTTTGGGAGTTCCTACAATGAGCAGTTCTTC. This gives the protein CASSFGSSYNEQFF.

This clone was picked up a small number of times. This sequence joins TRBV9 and TRBJ2-7; 7 nucleotides line up with TRBD2. Trimming cost V 0 bases and J 4 bases; bases outside gene matches: 7. Germline CDR1 reads SGDLS; CDR2 reads YYNGEE. The CDR3 totals 15 residues. In DNA, the CDR3 is TGTGCCAGCAGCGTAGGTCGGGGGGACGGGTACGAGCAGTACTTC. The encoded protein is CASSVGRGDGYEQYF.

The gene calls are TRBV5-1 and TRBJ2-1; D call uncertain. CDR3 length: 14 residues. V lost 2 bases, J lost 1 base, and 7 bases lay in between. Germline CDR1 SGHRS, CDR2 YFSETQ. The CDR3 DNA follows: TGCGCCAGCAGCTTCAGGTTTTCCTACAATGAGCAGTTCTTC. Translation: CASSFRFSYNEQFF.

This clone appeared a single time. The chain couples TRBV7-9 to TRBJ2-6, with D unclear. Germline values: CDR1 SEHNR, CDR2 FQNEAQ (reference sequence). CDR3 length: 16 amino acids. V was trimmed by 2 bases and J by 0 bases, leaving 8 bases between them. The CDR3 sequence: CASSLWAYSGANVLTF. The CDR3 DNA reads as TGTGCCAGCAGCTTATGGGCCTACTCTGGGGCCAACGTCCTGACTTTC.

J is TRBJ2-3 and V is TRBV27; 8 bases align to TRBD2. Trimming cost V 6 bases and J 3 bases; bases outside gene matches: 8. Germline lookup yields CDR1 MNHEY and CDR2 SMNVEV (reference sequence). CDR3 length: 15 residues. This CDR3 is CASSMLAGLTDTQYF. In DNA form, the CDR3 reads TGTGCCAGCAGCATGCTAGCGGGTCTTACAGATACGCAGTATTTT.

The V gene is TRBV11-2, the J gene TRBJ1-4; no clear D gene. The CDR3 has 16 amino acids. V was trimmed by 5 bases and J by 0 bases, leaving 13 bases between them. Looked up from germline, CDR1 is SGHAT and CDR2 is FQNNGV. CDR3 sequence (DNA): TGTGCCAGCAGCACCCGCACACCAGCAACTAATGAAAAACTGTTTTTT. It codes for CASSTRTPATNEKLFF.

This rearrangement joins TRBV18 to TRBJ1-1; D not certain. Germline V gene lookup returns CDR1 KGHSH and CDR2 LQKENI. The CDR3 length is 14 residues. V lost 3 bases and J 5 bases, leaving 13 bases between the germline ends. In DNA, the CDR3 is TGTGCCAGCTCACCGACGCGGGGAGGGACTGAAGCTTTCTTT. This codes for CASSPTRGGTEAFF. Full variable domain (rest looked up from reference TRBV18 and TRBJ1-1): NAGVMQNPRHLVRRRGQEARLRCSPMKGHSHVYWYRQLPEEGLKFMVYLQKENIIDESGMPKERFSAEFPKEGPSILRIQQVVRGDSAAYFCASSPTRGGTEAFFGQGTRLTVV.

This chain joins TRBV11-2 and TRBJ2-1; tentative D call: TRBD2 (6 bases). Trimming stripped 5 bases from V and 1 base from J, with 9 bases between. The CDR3 contains 14 residues. CDR1 is SGHAT and CDR2 is FQNNGV in the germline V gene. The CDR3 region is CASSPSGSYNEQFF. CDR3 coding DNA: TGTGCCAGCAGCCCCAGCGGGTCCTACAATGAGCAGTTCTTC. The full variable domain, in which reference TRBV11-2 and TRBJ2-1 provide the parts outside the CDR3, is EAGVAQSPRYKIIEKRQSVAFWCNPISGHATLYWYQQILGQGPKLLIQFQNNGVVDDSQLPKDRFSAERLKGVDSTLKIQPAKLEDSAVYLCASSPSGSYNEQFFGPGTRLTVL.

The CDR3 coding sequence is TGTGCCAGCAGCGTAGGGGAGGGGCTGTCTAATGAAAAACTGTTTTTT. Its translation is CASSVGEGLSNEKLFF. This chain joins TRBV9 and TRBJ1-4; possibly TRBD1 for D (5 bases). Germline CDR1 is SGDLS and CDR2 is YYNGEE. V lost 0 bases and J lost 3, with 12 bases in between. The CDR3 spans 16 residues.

The chain recombines TRBV6-4 with TRBJ2-2; perhaps TRBD1 as D (5 bases). CDR1 is MRHNA and CDR2 is SNTAGT in the germline V gene. The CDR3 is 15 residues long. Deletions cut 2 bases from V and 7 bases from J, with 14 bases between. In DNA form, the CDR3 reads TGTGCCAGCAGTGACAGCAGGGAAAAGGGCGGGGAGCTGTTTTTT. It encodes CASSDSREKGGELFF.

The chain couples TRBV27 to TRBJ2-1; TRBD2 matches 14 bases. V shed 7 bases and J 2 bases; nucleotides not matched to a gene: 13. The CDR3 is made up of 19 amino acids. Germline V gene sequence: CDR1 MNHEY, CDR2 SMNVEV (reference sequence). CDR3 amino acids: CASISLGLAGGRTYNEQFF. Written as DNA, the CDR3 is TGTGCCAGCATCTCCCTTGGACTAGCGGGAGGAAGGACCTACAATGAGCAGTTCTTC.

The J gene is TRBJ1-2, the V gene TRBV5-4, with 7 nucleotides matching TRBD1. Trimming took 7 bases from V and 0 from J; bases not matched to a gene: 12. The length of the CDR3 is 16 residues. Per the germline V gene, CDR1 is SGHNT and CDR2 is YYREEE (reference sequence). CDR3 nucleotides: TGTGCCAGCCGACCCCCGGACAGGATCTCTAACTATGGCTACACCTTC. Protein: CASRPPDRISNYGYTF.

The chain carries TRBV10-1 and TRBJ1-1; unclear D gene. V dropped 10 bases and J dropped 5 bases, with 23 bases sitting between them. The CDR3 extends over 15 amino acids. From germline, CDR1 is WNHNN and CDR2 SYGVQD (reference sequence). The CDR3 nucleotides are TGCGCCACCTCAATCGAACGCACACCGGGAACTGAAGCTTTCTTT. Its protein product is CATSIERTPGTEAFF.